Below are 9 T cell receptor beta chains sequenced from a single sample in a study of blood T cells in healthy people across ages. A second PCR, run for roughly 6 to 11 cycles, used a sample-barcoded 5' primer plus a J-beta primer mix. In TCRdb, the 5' RACE reads were re-called with MiXCR into one record per CDR3 protein. In the table there are about 720,000 distinct CDR3 sequences, about 24% of which are singletons. Specimen: blood. Every receptor here comes from a man between 65 and 85 years old in good health.

This clonotype was detected a few times. This chain links TRBV20-1 with TRBJ1-2; no firm D call. This CDR3 is built from 12 residues. V was pared by 2 bases and J by 4 bases, with 8 bases between. The germline V gene encodes CDR1 DFQATT and CDR2 SNEGSKA (reference sequence). CDR3 in amino acids: CSARSLPYGYTF. As DNA, the CDR3 is TGCAGTGCTAGAAGCTTGCCCTATGGCTACACCTTC.

V and J are TRBV10-3 and TRBJ2-3; 9 bases fit TRBD2. V lost 8 bases and J lost 5; bases outside the gene matches: 14. This CDR3 is 16 amino acids long. CDR1 and CDR2 from the germline V gene are ENHRY and SYGVKD. DNA of the CDR3: TGTGCCATCGGGGGGAGCCTAGCGGGGACGGGAGATACGCAGTATTTT. This translates into CAIGGSLAGTGDTQYF.

The chain carries TRBV18 and TRBJ1-5; 7 bases are a match to TRBD1. The germline CDR1 and CDR2 sequences are KGHSH and LQKENI. V shed 4 bases, J shed 7 bases, and the junction held 7 bases outside the gene matches. CDR3 length: 14 residues. The CDR3 DNA reads as TGTGCCAGCTCACGACAGGGTCAAGGACAGCCCCAGCATTTT. Translating gives CASSRQGQGQPQHF.

This clonotype came up a few times. The chain recombines TRBV27 with TRBJ2-7, with 7 bases matching TRBD2. V trimming: 1 base; J trimming: 5 bases; junction bases outside the gene matches: 11. CDR1 and CDR2 from the germline V gene are MNHEY and SMNVEV (reference sequence). The CDR3 loop spans 16 amino acids. The CDR3 spells CASSLFQMGGSDEQYF. CDR3 nucleotides: TGTGCCAGCAGTTTATTTCAGATGGGAGGGTCGGACGAGCAGTACTTC.

The rearrangement links TRBV5-1 to TRBJ1-2; 7 nucleotides align to TRBD1. The ends lost 5 bases at V and 4 bases at J; junction bases unmatched: 11. This CDR3 comprises 15 residues. Germline-derived CDR1 and CDR2 are SGHRS and YFSETQ. The CDR3 is CASRPPTGDAYGYTF. CDR3 bases: TGCGCCAGCAGACCACCTACAGGGGATGCCTATGGCTACACCTTC.

The chain carries TRBV12-3 or TRBV12-4 and TRBJ2-4, with D possibly being TRBD2 (6 bases). V dropped 6 bases and J dropped 0 bases, with 9 bases sitting between them. This CDR3 spans 14 amino acids. The CDR3 bases are TGTGCCAGCAGGGGGACTGCAGCCAAAAACATTCAGTACTTC. Amino acids: CASRGTAAKNIQYF.

This clonotype was seen a single time. This chain connects TRBV7-8 to TRBJ2-5; D unclear. The end of the DNA aligns better with TRBJ2-1, so the J call may be wrong. This CDR3 has 15 amino acids. Per the germline V gene, CDR1 is SGHVS and CDR2 is FQNEAQ. In DNA form, the CDR3 reads TGTGCCAGCAGCTTAGCGCGAGTTAGCAGCAATGAGCAGTTCTTC. Its translation: CASSLARVSSNEQFF.

The V and J genes are TRBV20-1 and TRBJ1-4, with TRBD1 as a possible D gene (5 bases). This CDR3 contains 15 residues. The germline V gene has CDR1 DFQATT and CDR2 SNEGSKA (reference sequence). Trimming removed 3 bases from V and 1 base from J, with 12 bases in between. CDR3 loop: CSARALGGTNEKLFF. CDR3 DNA sequence: TGCAGTGCTAGGGCCCTGGGGGGAACTAATGAAAAACTGTTTTTT.

The sample holds a few counts of this clonotype. V gene TRBV9 combines with J gene TRBJ2-5; D might be TRBD2 (5 bases). The J call could be wrong; TRBJ2-1 is a better fit for the DNA end. This CDR3 region has 15 residues. CDR1 is SGDLS and CDR2 is YYNGEE in the germline V gene. The CDR3 DNA reads TGTGCCAGCAGAAGAGGGCTAGTAGCCTACAATGAGCAGTTCTTC. This gives the protein CASRRGLVAYNEQFF.